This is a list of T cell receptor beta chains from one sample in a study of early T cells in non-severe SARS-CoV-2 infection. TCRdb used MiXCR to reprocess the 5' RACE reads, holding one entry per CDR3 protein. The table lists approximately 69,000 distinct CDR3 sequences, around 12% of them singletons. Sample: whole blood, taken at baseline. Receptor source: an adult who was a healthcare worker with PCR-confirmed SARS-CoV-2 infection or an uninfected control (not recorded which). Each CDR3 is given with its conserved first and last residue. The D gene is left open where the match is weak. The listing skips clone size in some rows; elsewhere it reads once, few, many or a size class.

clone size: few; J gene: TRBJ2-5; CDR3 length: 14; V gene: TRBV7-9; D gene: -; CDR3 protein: CASSLALGGETQYF; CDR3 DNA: TGTGCCAGCAGCTTAGCGCTCGGCGGTGAGACCCAGTACTTC
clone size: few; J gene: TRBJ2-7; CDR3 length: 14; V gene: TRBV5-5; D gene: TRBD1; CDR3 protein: CASSKTGGDGEQYF; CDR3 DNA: TGTGCCAGCAGCAAGACAGGGGGTGATGGCGAGCAGTACTTC
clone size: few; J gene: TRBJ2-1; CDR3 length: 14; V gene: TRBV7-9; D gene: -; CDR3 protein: CASSTGGATNEQFF; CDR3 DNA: TGTGCCAGCAGTACCGGAGGGGCCACGAATGAGCAGTTCTTC
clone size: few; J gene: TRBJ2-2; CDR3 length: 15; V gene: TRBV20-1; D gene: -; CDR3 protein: CSARSPGRNTGELFF; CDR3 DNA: TGCAGTGCTAGATCTCCAGGGAGGAACACCGGGGAGCTGTTTTTT
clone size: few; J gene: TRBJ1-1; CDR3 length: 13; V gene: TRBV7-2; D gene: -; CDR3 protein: CASSPTLRSEAFF; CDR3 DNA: TGTGCCAGCAGCCCTACCCTGCGCTCTGAAGCTTTCTTT
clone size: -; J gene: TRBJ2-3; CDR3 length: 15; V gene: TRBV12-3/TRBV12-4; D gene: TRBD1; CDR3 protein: CASSLGQGHTDTQYF; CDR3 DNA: TGTGCCAGCAGTTTGGGACAGGGACACACAGATACGCAGTATTTT
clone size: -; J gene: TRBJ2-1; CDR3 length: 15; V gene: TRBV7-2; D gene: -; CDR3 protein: CASSSSGAKGNEQFF; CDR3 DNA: TGTGCCAGCAGCTCGTCGGGGGCTAAAGGCAATGAGCAGTTCTTC
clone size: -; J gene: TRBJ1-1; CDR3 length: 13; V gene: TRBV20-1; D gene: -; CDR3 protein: CSASGGAGTEAFF; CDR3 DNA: TGCAGTGCAAGTGGGGGCGCGGGGACTGAAGCTTTCTTT
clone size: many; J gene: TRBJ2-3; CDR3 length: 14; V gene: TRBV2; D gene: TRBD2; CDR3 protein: CASAGLADTDTQYF; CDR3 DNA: TGTGCCAGCGCGGGACTAGCGGACACAGATACGCAGTATTTT
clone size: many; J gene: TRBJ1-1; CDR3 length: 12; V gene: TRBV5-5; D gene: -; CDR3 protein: CASSLRGVLAFF; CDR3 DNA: TGTGCCAGCAGCTTGCGAGGGGTTCTAGCTTTCTTT
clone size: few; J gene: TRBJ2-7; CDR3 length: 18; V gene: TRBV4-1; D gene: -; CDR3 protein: CASSQGAGRVITAYEQYF; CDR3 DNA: TGCGCCAGCAGCCAAGGTGCGGGTAGGGTTATTACCGCATACGAGCAGTACTTC
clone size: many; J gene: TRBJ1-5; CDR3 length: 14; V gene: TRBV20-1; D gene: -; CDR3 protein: CSGGDRRSNQPQHF; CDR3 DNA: TGCAGTGGTGGGGACCGTCGTAGCAATCAGCCCCAGCATTTT
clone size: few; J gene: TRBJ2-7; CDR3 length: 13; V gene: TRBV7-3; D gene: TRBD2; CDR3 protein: CASSYTGGHEQYF; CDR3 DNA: TGTGCCAGCAGCTATACGGGAGGGCACGAGCAGTACTTC
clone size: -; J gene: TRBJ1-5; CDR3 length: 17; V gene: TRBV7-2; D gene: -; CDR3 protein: CASSLWGGAHSNQPQHF; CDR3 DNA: TGTGCCAGCAGCTTATGGGGGGGGGCACACAGCAATCAGCCCCAGCATTTT
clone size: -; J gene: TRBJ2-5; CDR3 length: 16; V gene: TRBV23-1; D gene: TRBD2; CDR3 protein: CASRTPSGAKQETQYF; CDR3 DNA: TGCGCCAGCAGGACCCCTAGCGGGGCCAAACAAGAGACCCAGTACTTC
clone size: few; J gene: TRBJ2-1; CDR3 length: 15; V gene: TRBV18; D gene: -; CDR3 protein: CASSPGNRGQGEQFF; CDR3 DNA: TGTGCCAGCTCACCGGGAAACCGGGGGCAGGGTGAGCAGTTCTTC
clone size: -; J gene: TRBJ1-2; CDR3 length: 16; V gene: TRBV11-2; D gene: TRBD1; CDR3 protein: CASSPTDRVSYSGYTF; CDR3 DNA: TGTGCCAGCAGCCCCACGGACAGGGTCTCCTATAGTGGCTACACCTTC
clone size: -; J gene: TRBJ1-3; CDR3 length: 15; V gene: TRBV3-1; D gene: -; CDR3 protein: CASSRQLNRGNTIYF; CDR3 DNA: TGTGCCAGCAGCCGCCAATTAAACAGGGGAAACACCATATATTTT
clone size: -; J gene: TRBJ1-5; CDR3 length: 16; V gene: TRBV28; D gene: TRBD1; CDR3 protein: CASSLYRGGSNQPQHF; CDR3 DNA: TGTGCCAGCAGCCTCTACAGGGGAGGGAGCAATCAGCCCCAGCATTTT
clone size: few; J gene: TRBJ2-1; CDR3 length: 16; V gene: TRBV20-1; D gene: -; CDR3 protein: CSARDRAGSSYNEQFF; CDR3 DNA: TGCAGTGCTAGAGATCGGGCGGGAAGCTCCTACAATGAGCAGTTCTTC
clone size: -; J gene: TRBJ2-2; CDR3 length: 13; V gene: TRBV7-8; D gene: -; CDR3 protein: CASRAAFTGELFF; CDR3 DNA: TGTGCCAGCAGGGCTGCTTTTACCGGGGAGCTGTTTTTT
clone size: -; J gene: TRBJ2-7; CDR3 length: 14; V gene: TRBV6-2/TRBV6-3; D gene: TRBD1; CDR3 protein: CASSWRQGNYEQYF; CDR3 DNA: TGTGCCAGCAGTTGGAGACAGGGGAACTACGAGCAGTACTTC
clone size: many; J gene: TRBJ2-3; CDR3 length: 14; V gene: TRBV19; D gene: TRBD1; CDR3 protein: CASSRTGTTDTQYF; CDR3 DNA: TGTGCCAGTAGCAGGACAGGGACCACAGATACGCAGTATTTT
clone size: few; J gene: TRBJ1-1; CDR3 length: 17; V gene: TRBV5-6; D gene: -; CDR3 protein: CASSELTDDILNTEAFF; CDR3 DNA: TGTGCCAGCAGCGAACTAACTGACGACATTCTCAACACTGAAGCTTTCTTT
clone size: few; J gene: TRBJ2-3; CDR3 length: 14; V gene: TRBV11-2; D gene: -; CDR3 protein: CASSLGPYSDTQYF; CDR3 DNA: TGTGCCAGCAGCTTAGGCCCATATAGCGATACGCAGTATTTT
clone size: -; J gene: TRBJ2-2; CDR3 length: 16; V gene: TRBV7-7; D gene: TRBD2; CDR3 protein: CASSLGGTSVPGELFF; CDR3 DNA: TGTGCCAGCAGCTTAGGTGGGACTAGCGTCCCCGGGGAGCTGTTTTTT
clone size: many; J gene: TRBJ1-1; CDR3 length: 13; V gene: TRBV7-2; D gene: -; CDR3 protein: CASSSAGAAEAFF; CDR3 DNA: TGTGCCAGCAGCTCCGCGGGGGCTGCTGAAGCTTTCTTT
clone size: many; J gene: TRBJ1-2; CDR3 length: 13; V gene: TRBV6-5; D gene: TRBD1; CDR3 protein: CASSRTGGDGYTF; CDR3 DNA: TGTGCCAGCAGCCGGACAGGGGGCGATGGCTACACCTTC
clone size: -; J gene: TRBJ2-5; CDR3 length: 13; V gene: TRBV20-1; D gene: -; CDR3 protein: CSAGRDVQETQYF; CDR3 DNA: TGCAGTGCTGGCCGCGACGTCCAAGAGACCCAGTACTTC
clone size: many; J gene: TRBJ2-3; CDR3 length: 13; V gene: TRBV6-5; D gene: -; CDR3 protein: CASSRGRTDTQYF; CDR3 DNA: TGTGCCAGCAGCCGCGGACGGACAGATACGCAGTATTTT
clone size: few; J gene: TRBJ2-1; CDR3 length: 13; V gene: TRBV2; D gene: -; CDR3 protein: CASRGGAYNEQFF; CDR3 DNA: TGTGCCAGCAGAGGGGGGGCCTACAATGAGCAGTTCTTC
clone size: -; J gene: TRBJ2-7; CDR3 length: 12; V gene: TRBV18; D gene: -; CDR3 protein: CASSVGAYEQYF; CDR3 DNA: TGTGCCAGCTCGGTAGGGGCCTACGAGCAGTACTTC
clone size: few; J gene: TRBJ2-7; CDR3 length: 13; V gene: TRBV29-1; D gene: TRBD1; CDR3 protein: CSVRAGGEVGQYF; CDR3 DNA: TGCAGCGTTCGGGCAGGGGGAGAAGTCGGGCAGTACTTC
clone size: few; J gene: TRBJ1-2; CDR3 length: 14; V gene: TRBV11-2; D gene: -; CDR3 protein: CASSSRTAVYGYTF; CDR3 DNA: TGTGCCAGCAGCTCCCGGACAGCGGTCTATGGCTACACCTTC
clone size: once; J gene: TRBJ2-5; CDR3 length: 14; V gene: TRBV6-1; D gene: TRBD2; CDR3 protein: CASSASGAQETQYF; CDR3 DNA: TGTGCCAGCAGTGCTAGCGGGGCCCAAGAGACCCAGTACTTC
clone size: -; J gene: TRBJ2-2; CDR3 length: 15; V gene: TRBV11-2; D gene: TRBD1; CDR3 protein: CASSARQGYTGELFF; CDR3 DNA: TGTGCCAGCAGCGCCCGACAGGGATACACCGGGGAGCTGTTTTTT
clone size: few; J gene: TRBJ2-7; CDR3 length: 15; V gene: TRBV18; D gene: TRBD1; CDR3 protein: CASSPTGTGIYEQYF; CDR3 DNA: TGTGCCAGCTCACCAACCGGGACAGGGATCTACGAGCAGTACTTC
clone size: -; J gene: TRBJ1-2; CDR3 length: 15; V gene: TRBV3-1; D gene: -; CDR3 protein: CASSQAPGQNYGYTF; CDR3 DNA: TGTGCCAGCAGCCAGGCTCCCGGACAGAACTATGGCTACACCTTC
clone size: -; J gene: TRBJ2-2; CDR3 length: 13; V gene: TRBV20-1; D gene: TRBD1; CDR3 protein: CSALRQGTGELFF; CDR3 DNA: TGCAGTGCCCTCCGACAGGGCACCGGGGAGCTGTTTTTT
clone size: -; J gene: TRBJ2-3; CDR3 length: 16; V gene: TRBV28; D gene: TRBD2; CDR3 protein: CASSSPSGGSTDTQYF; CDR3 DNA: TGTGCCAGCAGTTCCCCTAGCGGGGGAAGCACAGATACGCAGTATTTT
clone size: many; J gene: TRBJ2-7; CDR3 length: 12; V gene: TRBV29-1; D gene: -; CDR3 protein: CSVEVGGYEQYF; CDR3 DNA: TGCAGCGTTGAAGTTGGGGGCTACGAGCAGTACTTC
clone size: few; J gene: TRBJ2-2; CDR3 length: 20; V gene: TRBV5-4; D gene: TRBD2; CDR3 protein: CASSPEGGLAGGANTGELFF; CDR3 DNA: TGTGCCAGCAGCCCGGAAGGGGGCCTAGCGGGGGGCGCGAACACCGGGGAGCTGTTTTTT
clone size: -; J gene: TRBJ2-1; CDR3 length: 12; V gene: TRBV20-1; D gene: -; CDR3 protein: CSARRGGTEQFF; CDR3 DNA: TGCAGTGCTAGAAGGGGGGGGACTGAGCAGTTCTTC
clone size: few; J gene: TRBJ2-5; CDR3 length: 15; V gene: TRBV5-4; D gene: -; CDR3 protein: CASSLLDGDQETQYF; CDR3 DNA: TGTGCCAGCAGCCTCCTGGACGGGGACCAAGAGACCCAGTACTTC
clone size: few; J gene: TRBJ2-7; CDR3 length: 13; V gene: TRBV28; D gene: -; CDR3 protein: CASSGESRYEQYF; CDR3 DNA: TGTGCCAGCAGTGGGGAATCCAGGTACGAGCAGTACTTC
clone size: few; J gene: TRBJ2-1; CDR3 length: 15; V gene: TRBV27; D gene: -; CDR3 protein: CASSSRHGPYNEQFF; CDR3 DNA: TGTGCCAGCAGTTCCCGACATGGCCCCTACAATGAGCAGTTCTTC
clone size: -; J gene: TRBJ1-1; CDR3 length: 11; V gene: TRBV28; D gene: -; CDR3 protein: CASIENTEAFF; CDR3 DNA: TGTGCCAGCATAGAGAACACTGAAGCTTTCTTT
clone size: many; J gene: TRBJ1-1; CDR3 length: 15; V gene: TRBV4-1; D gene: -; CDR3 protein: CASSQDWRARKGAFF; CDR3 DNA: TGCGCCAGCAGCCAAGATTGGAGGGCCAGAAAGGGAGCTTTCTTT
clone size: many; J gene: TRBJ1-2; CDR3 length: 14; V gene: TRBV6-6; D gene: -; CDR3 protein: CASTHLGANYGYTF; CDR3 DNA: TGTGCCAGCACCCACCTCGGAGCTAACTATGGCTACACCTTC